The next 26 T cell receptor beta chains were all read from a single sample in a study of early T cells in non-severe SARS-CoV-2 infection. TCRdb re-called the 5' RACE reads through MiXCR, storing one row per CDR3 protein. The sample lists tens of thousands of distinct CDR3 sequences, approximately 5% seen once, with around 4.1% in the top ten. Sequenced: whole blood. The receptors were gathered from an adult who was a healthcare worker with PCR-confirmed SARS-CoV-2 infection or an uninfected control (not recorded which).

In this sample, this clonotype turned up many times. The rearrangement uses TRBV28 and TRBJ1-1; 7 bases are shared with TRBD1. The CDR3 has 12 residues. Looked up from germline, CDR1 is MDHEN and CDR2 is SYDVKM. V lost 5 bases to trimming and J lost 4 bases; unmatched junction nucleotides: 1. CDR3 sequence reads: CASSPGGTEAFF. The CDR3 DNA follows: TGTGCCAGCAGTCCAGGGGGCACTGAAGCTTTCTTT.

Ten or more counts support this clonotype. The genes are TRBV5-1 and TRBJ1-5; D not resolved. Trimming removed 0 bases from V and 2 bases from J, with 9 bases in between. The CDR3 runs 15 residues. CDR1 is SGHRS, CDR2 YFSETQ, per germline. The CDR3 region has the DNA TGCGCCAGCAGCTTGGATGGAATGGGCAATCAGCCCCAGCATTTT. Protein product: CASSLDGMGNQPQHF.

The chain combines TRBV12-3 or TRBV12-4 with TRBJ2-7; D gene ambiguous. The CDR3 length is 13 residues. Deletions cut 3 bases from V and 6 bases from J, with 12 bases between. This CDR3 is CASSLSPAAEQYF. In nucleotides, the CDR3 is TGTGCCAGCAGTTTGTCACCCGCCGCCGAGCAGTACTTC.

This clonotype was detected a few times. V gene TRBV3-1 combines with J gene TRBJ1-5; D is unclear. Trimming cost V 5 bases and J 9 bases, with 17 bases left between them. CDR1 and CDR2 (germline): LGHDT, YNNKEL (reference sequence). The CDR3 consists of 14 residues. For the CDR3, the DNA is TGTGCCAGCAGCGAGGGAGAACCCCGGGGGCCCCAGCATTTT. It yields the protein CASSEGEPRGPQHF.

Note on this clonotype: This could be a read error, since a much larger clone is one nucleotide away. The V gene is TRBV12-3 or TRBV12-4, the J gene TRBJ1-1; D call uncertain. The CDR3 runs to 14 residues. CDR3: CTSSFKAGYTEAFF. In DNA form, the CDR3 reads TGTACCAGCAGTTTTAAAGCAGGCTACACTGAAGCTTTCTTT.

The chain carries TRBV3-1 and TRBJ2-7; D is ambiguous. Germline V lookup: CDR1 LGHDT, CDR2 YNNKEL (reference sequence). V shed 5 bases and J shed 6 bases, with 8 bases lying between them. The CDR3 is 11 amino acids. The CDR3 loop reads CASSIRSEQYF. The CDR3 coding sequence is TGTGCCAGCAGCATTCGGAGCGAGCAGTACTTC.

This clonotype came up many times. The chain has TRBV12-3 or TRBV12-4 and TRBJ2-1; TRBD2 matches at 12 bases. V lost 3 bases, J lost 6 bases, and 9 bases stayed unmatched. The CDR3 sequence is 17 residues long. The CDR3 DNA follows: TGTGCCAGCAGTTTGAGGACTAGCGGGGTAACGTTCAATGAGCAGTTCTTC. Its translation is CASSLRTSGVTFNEQFF.

Many counts were recorded for this clonotype. V gene TRBV12-3 or TRBV12-4 combines with J gene TRBJ1-1; D gene ambiguous. The CDR3 covers 13 residues. Trimming stripped 8 bases from V and 1 base from J, with 11 bases between. Here the CDR3 DNA reads TGTGCCAGCTCTAGGCAGGAGAACACTGAAGCTTTCTTT. This sequence encodes CASSRQENTEAFF.

This clonotype was detected a few times. The gene calls are TRBV18 and TRBJ1-4; D is unclear. V was cut by 4 bases and J by 5 bases, with 11 bases left in between. From germline, CDR1 is KGHSH and CDR2 LQKENI. The CDR3 spans 14 residues. The chain's CDR3 is CASSQAGRNEKLFF. The CDR3 DNA follows: TGTGCCAGCTCACAAGCCGGGAGAAATGAAAAACTGTTTTTT.

This clonotype was picked up many times. The chain uses TRBV20-1 and TRBJ2-1, with 7 nucleotides matching TRBD2. Germline CDR1 DFQATT, CDR2 SNEGSKA (reference sequence). J lost 0 bases, V lost 2 bases, and 10 bases had no gene match. The CDR3 has 17 residues. The CDR3 sequence is CSARSPGTITSYNEQFF. CDR3 sequence (DNA): TGCAGTGCTAGATCCCCTGGGACTATTACCTCCTACAATGAGCAGTTCTTC.

This clonotype showed up just a few times. This chain links TRBV28 with TRBJ2-3; no firm D call. The V end was cut by 7 bases, the J end by 1 base, with 12 bases between. The CDR3 contains 14 residues. In germline, CDR1 is MDHEN, CDR2 SYDVKM. CDR3 region: CASTPHSGTDTQYF. The CDR3 DNA is TGTGCCAGCACCCCCCACTCGGGCACAGATACGCAGTATTTT.

This clonotype was observed at least ten times. In DNA, the CDR3 is TGCAGCGCCCGACAGGGGCTGTTCGAGCAGTACTTC. Its translation: CSARQGLFEQYF. The chain recombines TRBV29-1 with TRBJ2-7; 8 bases are a match to TRBD1. CDR1 is SQVTM, CDR2 ANQGSEA, per germline. With 7 bases clipped from V and 6 bases from J, the junction kept 8 bases outside the gene matches. This CDR3 has 12 residues.

This clonotype was detected only a few times. The chain couples TRBV2 to TRBJ2-7; unclear D gene. Between the trimmed V and J ends, which lost 3 bases and 0 bases, there was a span of 6 bases. The germline gives CDR1 SNHLY, CDR2 FYNNEI. CDR3 length: 13 residues. The CDR3 DNA reads as TGTGCCAGCAGTGATTGGGGCTCCTACGAGCAGTACTTC. Its translation: CASSDWGSYEQYF. Full variable domain (missing parts from reference TRBV2 and TRBJ2-7): EPEVTQTPSHQVTQMGQEVILRCVPISNHLYFYWYRQILGQKVEFLVSFYNNEISEKSEIFDDQFSVERPDGSNFTLKIRSTKLEDSAMYFCASSDWGSYEQYFGPGTRLTVT.

This clonotype appeared many times. The DNA for the CDR3 is TGTGCCAGTAGTACCTCATACAATGAGCAGTTCTTC. This gives the protein CASSTSYNEQFF. This chain links TRBV19 with TRBJ2-1; D not certain. The V gene's germline CDR1 is LNHDA and CDR2 SQIVND (reference sequence). The CDR3 has 12 residues. The V and J ends lost 4 bases and 4 bases respectively, with 5 bases between them.

V usage is TRBV12-3 or TRBV12-4 and J usage is TRBJ2-3; weak D call: TRBD1 (6 bases). V was cut by 4 bases and J by 2 bases, with 7 bases left in between. This CDR3 spans 13 amino acids. CDR3 amino acids: CASSSGVTDTQYF. The CDR3 DNA reads as TGTGCCAGCAGTTCAGGGGTCACAGATACGCAGTATTTT.

The chain carries TRBV7-9 and TRBJ1-5; 8 bases are shared with TRBD1. The junction had 13 bases not matched to a gene; V was cut back by 5 bases and J by 7 bases. The CDR3 covers 16 residues. Per the germline V gene, CDR1 is SEHNR and CDR2 is FQNEAQ (reference sequence). The CDR3 protein is CASSRGGQGDKQPQHF. CDR3 bases: TGTGCCAGCAGCCGCGGAGGACAGGGAGACAAACAGCCCCAGCATTTT.

This clonotype rates as medium-sized. J is TRBJ1-1 and V is TRBV10-2; D gene unclear. The CDR3 spans 15 residues. Per germline, CDR1 WSHSY and CDR2 SAAADI. Trimming pared 3 bases from V and 4 bases from J, leaving 15 bases between. CDR3 region: CASSDLEAITTEAFF. The CDR3, as DNA: TGCGCCAGCAGTGACTTGGAGGCCATAACCACTGAAGCTTTCTTT.

This clonotype is deemed medium-sized. This sequence joins TRBV11-2 and TRBJ2-5; no definite D call. The CDR3 loop spans 15 amino acids. The germline gives CDR1 SGHAT, CDR2 FQNNGV. Trimming pared 1 base from V and 4 bases from J, leaving 13 bases between. In DNA form, the CDR3 reads TGTGCCAGCAGCTTAGTCTTCAGAACCCCAGAGACCCAGTACTTC. As protein: CASSLVFRTPETQYF.

The J gene is TRBJ2-3, the V gene TRBV9, with a possible D match to TRBD1 (5 bases). Germline lookup yields CDR1 SGDLS and CDR2 YYNGEE. Trimming shortened V by 3 bases and J by 5 bases, and 10 bases separated the two germline ends. CDR3 size: 13 residues. The CDR3 DNA reads TGTGCCAGCAGCGCCTCCAGGGTAGATACGCAGTATTTT. Translating gives CASSASRVDTQYF.

Ten or more counts support this clonotype. Written as DNA, the CDR3 is TGTGCCAGCAGCCTACAGGCCCTGGACAGAACCTATGGCTACACCTTC. The encoded protein is CASSLQALDRTYGYTF. The V call is TRBV7-3, the J call TRBJ1-2; D is perhaps TRBD1 (6 bases). The CDR3 loop spans 16 amino acids. Germline CDR1 reads SGHTA; CDR2 reads FQGTGA. V lost 5 bases, J lost 4 bases, and 20 bases lay in between.

The sample holds many counts of this clonotype. This chain connects TRBV5-1 to TRBJ1-4; D is unresolved. The V and J ends lost 4 bases and 6 bases respectively, with 16 bases between them. In germline, CDR1 is SGHRS, CDR2 YFSETQ. CDR3 length equals 15 residues. CDR3: CASSLAGAPDEKLFF. The CDR3, as DNA: TGCGCCAGCAGCCTGGCCGGCGCCCCAGATGAAAAACTGTTTTTT.

The chain links TRBV28 to TRBJ2-2; 7 nucleotides line up with TRBD1. The V gene's germline CDR1 is MDHEN and CDR2 SYDVKM. V gave up 5 bases and J gave up 5 bases; unmatched junction bases: 11. The length of the CDR3 is 16 residues. CDR3 coding DNA: TGTGCCAGCAGTCCAAGATACACAGGGGAGACCGGGGAGCTGTTTTTT. Protein sequence: CASSPRYTGETGELFF.

This clonotype was counted at least ten times. J is TRBJ1-6 and V is TRBV20-1; maybe TRBD1 (5 bases). The germline CDR1 and CDR2 sequences are DFQATT and SNEGSKA (reference sequence). This CDR3 is 13 amino acids long. CDR3 nucleotide sequence: TGCAGCTGGAAGGGGATAGATAATTCACCCCTCCACTTT. Encoded protein: CSWKGIDNSPLHF.

The sample holds many counts of this clonotype. The genes are TRBV7-9 and TRBJ2-1; D possibly corresponds to TRBD2 (5 bases). The V and J ends lost 4 bases and 9 bases respectively, with 16 bases between them. Germline V gene sequence: CDR1 SEHNR, CDR2 FQNEAQ (reference sequence). This CDR3 spans 14 amino acids. This CDR3 is CASSSPYSDGEQFF. In nucleotides, the CDR3 is TGTGCCAGCAGCTCACCTTATAGCGATGGTGAGCAGTTCTTC.

This clonotype was seen more than once but under ten times. The chain has TRBV7-3 and TRBJ2-3; TRBD2 agrees at 12 bases. V was clipped by 6 bases and J by 4 bases; unmatched bases: 5. Germline assignment: CDR1 SGHTA and CDR2 FQGTGA. The CDR3 covers 15 residues. CDR3 loop: CASRPSGGASDTQYF. CDR3 nucleotides: TGTGCCAGCAGACCTAGCGGGGGGGCCTCAGATACGCAGTATTTT.

This clonotype was found a few times. The chain has TRBV6-6 and TRBJ1-1; no clear D gene. Trimming cost V 4 bases and J 4 bases, with 7 bases left between them. This CDR3 contains 12 residues. CDR1 and CDR2 (germline): MNHNY, SVGAGI (reference sequence). CDR3 DNA sequence: TGTGCCAGCAGTTCCCCGGCCACTGAAGCTTTCTTT. It specifies CASSSPATEAFF.